This T cell receptor beta chain came from a study of T cells in Graves' hyperthyroidism and ophthalmopathy. Findings and limits, study-wide: Most expanded thyroid clonotypes above 0.001 also appeared in blood.

The source material, RNA transcripts, was used to amplify TCR beta CDR3 regions. During a first-round RT-PCR of the TCR CDR3, the HTBI primer set was used. TCRdb reprocessed the multiplex PCR reads via MiXCR and lists one record per CDR3 protein. The sample shows some 510,000 distinct CDR3 sequences, around 21% of them seen only once. CDR1 and CDR2 (germline): LGHDT, YNNKEL (reference sequence). The CDR3 consists of 13 residues. Trimming removed 2 bases at V and 7 bases at J, with 6 bases between. Of note for this clonotype: Antigen specificity is unknown.

Graves' hyperthyroidism was deemed stable absent ophthalmopathy progression within 18 months. This chain links TRBV3-1 with TRBJ1-6; D is ambiguous. Sequences were obtained from blood. The receptor comes from a man between 18 and 35 years old with Graves' hyperthyroidism. CDR3 DNA sequence: TGTGCCAGCAGCCAATACTTAAATTCACCCCTCCACTTT. It is translated as CASSQYLNSPLHF.